This TCR beta chain was found in a study of shared clonotypes between healthy human individuals. On the study more broadly: Per-donor plates numbered three CD4 naive, three CD4 memory, two CD8 naive and one CD8 memory. Study results and limitations: Clonotypes shared by all four sorted-subset donors had higher generation probabilities than non-shared clonotypes. Sharing of clonotypes among donors was expected to vary with sequencing depth.

The assay was immunoSEQ multiplex PCR, and TCRdb's table has in-frame clones only and misses some. Among approximately 500,000 clones listed, roughly 95% were seen once. Regarding this clone: The antigen is undetermined.

With V trimmed by 10 bases and J by 4 bases, 10 bases remained unmatched. The CDR3 loop spans 14 amino acids. Germline lookup yields CDR1 SSHAT and CDR2 FNYEAQ (reference sequence). The origin of this receptor is a woman aged 25 to 45 in good health. Sequencing used naive CD4+ T cells sorted from blood. Subset given: CD45RA+ positively selected. The chain uses TRBV7-7 and TRBJ2-5; 9 bases fit TRBD1. The CDR3 is CATFNPGQGETQYF. The CDR3 bases are TGTGCCACCTTTAATCCGGGACAGGGAGAGACCCAGTACTTC.